These T cell receptor beta chains were read from a single sample in a study of blood T cell repertoires in COVID-19. TCRdb's table, derived via immunoSEQ multiplex PCR, lists solely in-frame clones and lacks some. The data contain approximately 500,000 clones, 85% to 90% of them singletons. The specimen was peripheral blood. The receptors were sampled from a woman aged 50 to 60 with COVID-19, enrolled during active disease. Both conserved end residues are part of each CDR3. The D gene is left open where the match is weak. Some rows mark clone size as missing; the rest say once, few, many or name a class of expanded clone.

TRBV7-3,.,TRBJ1-1,.,TGTGCCAGCAGCTTAAGGGGGGAGAATCATCGGGGCACTGAAGCTTTCTTT,CASSLRGENHRGTEAFF
TRBV19,TRBD1,TRBJ1-2,.,TGTGCCAGTAGACCGGGACAGCTTAACTATGGCTACACCTTC,CASRPGQLNYGYTF
TRBV30,TRBD1,TRBJ2-2,.,TGTGCCTGGAGGACAGGGGGGAACACCGGGGAGCTGTTTTTT,CAWRTGGNTGELFF
TRBV2,TRBD1,TRBJ2-2,.,TGTGCCAGCAGTCACCGACAGGGGGCGCGAACCGGGGAGCTGTTTTTT,CASSHRQGARTGELFF
TRBV3-1/TRBV3-2,.,TRBJ2-1,.,TGTGCCAGCAGCCACGCCCAGGGGCGTTACAATGAGCAGTTCTTC,CASSHAQGRYNEQFF
TRBV18,.,TRBJ1-2,.,TGTGCCAGCTCACCGGAGATCTATGGCTACACCTTC,CASSPEIYGYTF
TRBV9,.,TRBJ1-2,.,TGTGCCAGCGGAGCCGGCTACTATGGCTACACCTTC,CASGAGYYGYTF
TRBV5-1,.,TRBJ1-3,.,TGCGCCAGCAGCTCCCGGGACACGACCCCATCTGGAAACACCATATATTTT,CASSSRDTTPSGNTIYF
TRBV2,TRBD1,TRBJ1-4,.,TGTGCCAGCAGTGCCGACAGGGCGTCGTATGAAAAACTGTTTTTT,CASSADRASYEKLFF
TRBV4-1,.,TRBJ2-1,once,TGCGCCAGCAGCCCCACGGACAGATACTTAGAGCAGTTCTTC,CASSPTDRYLEQFF
TRBV5-6,.,TRBJ2-1,.,TGTGCCAGCTTCCCCTGGAGTCCGGGGGTTGAGCAGTTCTTC,CASFPWSPGVEQFF
TRBV2,TRBD1,TRBJ1-4,.,TGTGCCAGCAGGACGGACAGGGGGGAAGAAAAACTGTTTTTT,CASRTDRGEEKLFF
TRBV27,.,TRBJ1-3,.,TGTGCCAGCAGCTCTACCTACTCTGGAAACACCATATATTTT,CASSSTYSGNTIYF
TRBV18,TRBD1,TRBJ2-7,.,TGTGCCAGCTCAGCGGGACAGGGGAAGTCCTACGAGCAGTACTTC,CASSAGQGKSYEQYF
TRBV11-3,TRBD2,TRBJ2-2,.,TGTGCCAGCAGCTTAGAGCTAGCGGGGGGGCCTGGCACCGGGGAGCTGTTTTTT,CASSLELAGGPGTGELFF
TRBV6-6,.,TRBJ2-1,once,TGTGCCAGCAGTTACGGGGGGTCAACCGGGGACAGCGAGTTCTTC,CASSYGGSTGDSEFF
TRBV3-1/TRBV3-2,.,TRBJ1-2,once,TGTGCCAGCAGCCTAGGGGGACGGAAATATGGCTACACCTTC,CASSLGGRKYGYTF
TRBV27,TRBD1,TRBJ2-3,.,TGTGCCAGCAGCCGGACAGGGGGCTGGGATACGCAGTATTTT,CASSRTGGWDTQYF
TRBV9,.,TRBJ1-2,.,TGTGCCAGCAGCCCATCCCCCACAGGGACCTATGGCTACACCTTC,CASSPSPTGTYGYTF
TRBV28,.,TRBJ1-1,.,TGTGCCAGCACCGATAGATCTCCCCTGAACACTGAAGCTTTCTTT,CASTDRSPLNTEAFF
TRBV5-6,.,TRBJ1-2,.,TGTGCCAGCACCTCCCTGGGGGGGGCGCGGGGCTATGGCTACACCTTC,CASTSLGGARGYGYTF
TRBV15,TRBD1,TRBJ1-6,.,TGTGCCACCGGGCCAGGCGACAGGGGGAATTCACCCCTCCACTTT,CATGPGDRGNSPLHF
TRBV6-5,.,TRBJ1-2,once,TGTGCCAGCAGGGACAGTTCCAGTTATGGCTACACCTTC,CASRDSSSYGYTF
TRBV6-2/TRBV6-3,.,TRBJ1-6,.,TGTGCCAGCAGTAATAGTAAGGGAAGGGGCCTCCACTTT,CASSNSKGRGLHF
TRBV7-8,TRBD2,TRBJ2-5,.,TGTGCCAGCAGCATTATGTATAGCGGGGGCCTCCAAGAGACCCAGTACTTC,CASSIMYSGGLQETQYF
TRBV10-1,.,TRBJ1-2,.,TGCGCCAGCTCGCGGGGGTCTAACTATGGCTACACCTTC,CASSRGSNYGYTF
TRBV20-1,.,TRBJ1-1,few,TGCAGTGCTAGCAGTCAGCGAGCTTTCTTT,CSASSQRAFF
TRBV6-1,TRBD1,TRBJ1-1,.,TGTGCCAGCAGTGAAGCGCTTGGGACAGGGGAGGCTTTCTTT,CASSEALGTGEAFF
TRBV7-6,.,TRBJ2-2,.,TGTGCCAGCAGCTTAGGATCTGGGCACGCCGGGGAGCTGTTTTTT,CASSLGSGHAGELFF
TRBV30,.,TRBJ1-2,.,TGTGCCTGGAGTGTCCAGAATCAGGGCTACACCTTC,CAWSVQNQGYTF
TRBV5-1,TRBD1,TRBJ1-1,.,TGCGCCAGCAGCATACAGGGGACCACTGAAGCTTTCTTT,CASSIQGTTEAFF
TRBV7-9,.,TRBJ2-7,few,TGTGCCAGCAGCCCCACCGGCGGGCAGAGGGCCTACGAGCAGTACTTC,CASSPTGGQRAYEQYF
TRBV2,TRBD1,TRBJ1-1,.,TGTGCCAGCACCACAAACGGACAGGGTTCTTCTGGAGCTTTCTTT,CASTTNGQGSSGAFF
TRBV30,TRBD1,TRBJ1-1,.,TGTGCCTGGAGCTCCGGGACAGGGGCCACTGAAGCTTTCTTT,CAWSSGTGATEAFF
TRBV7-2,.,TRBJ1-6,few,TGTGCCAGCAGCACCCTGGACCGGGGAGCTTCACCCCTCCACTTT,CASSTLDRGASPLHF
TRBV11-3,.,TRBJ2-7,.,TGTGCCAGCAGTTCAGAGGGGGTTTCCGAGCAGTACTTC,CASSSEGVSEQYF
TRBV6-1,.,TRBJ2-7,.,TGTGCCAGCAGTGATCAGGAGGGACGGGACCCGCAGTACTTC,CASSDQEGRDPQYF
TRBV3-1/TRBV3-2,TRBD1,TRBJ1-2,.,TGTGCCAGCAGCCAAGTACCCCCCGGGACAGGGCGCAACTATGGCTACACCTTC,CASSQVPPGTGRNYGYTF
TRBV4-1,TRBD2,TRBJ2-1,.,TGCGCCAGCAGCCAAGAACCTAGCGGGGTGGCCTACAATGAGCAGTTCTTC,CASSQEPSGVAYNEQFF
TRBV30,TRBD1,TRBJ1-6,.,TGTGCCTTAGGACAGGGTGGTTCACCCCTCCACTTT,CALGQGGSPLHF
TRBV27,.,TRBJ1-2,few,TGTGCCAGCTCTCAGGACATCGCATATGGCTACACCTTC,CASSQDIAYGYTF
TRBV27,TRBD1,TRBJ2-3,.,TGTGCCAGCAGTCCAGGGACAGCTAGCACAGATACGCAGTATTTT,CASSPGTASTDTQYF